Listed below are T cell receptor beta chains from one sample, sequenced in a study of neurological immune-mediated disorders. TCRdb independently ran MiXCR on the 5' RACE reads; one entry per CDR3 protein. The sample includes 55,000 to 75,000 distinct CDR3 sequences, 2% to 3% of them seen just once. Sequenced material: PBMCs. The receptors derive from a man in his fifties with multiple sclerosis. Each CDR3 is given with its conserved first and last residue. D genes are given only for firm matches. The listing skips clone size in some rows; elsewhere it reads once, few, many or a size class.

j_gene	d_gene	abundance	v_gene	CDR3aa	CDR3nt
TRBJ1-6	-	many	TRBV5-6	CASSYGVSLHF	TGTGCCAGCAGCTACGGGGTATCCCTCCACTTT
TRBJ1-5	-	many	TRBV7-2	CASSLEDRGNQPQNF	TGTGCCAGCAGCTTAGAAGACCGAGGCAATCAGCCCCAGAATTTT
TRBJ2-2	TRBD1	many	TRBV10-2	CASSRAGTGNTGELFF	TGCGCCAGCAGTCGAGCCGGGACAGGGAACACCGGGGAGCTGTTTTTT
TRBJ1-1	TRBD1	many	TRBV20-1	CSARDHDRAYNTEAFF	TGCAGTGCTAGAGATCATGACAGGGCTTATAACACTGAAGCTTTCTTT
TRBJ2-7	TRBD1	many	TRBV12-3/TRBV12-4	CASGNRGTSYEQYF	TGTGCCAGCGGCAACAGGGGAACGTCCTACGAGCAGTACTTC
TRBJ1-5	TRBD1	many	TRBV29-1	CSVTGGWGQPQHF	TGCAGCGTTACAGGGGGATGGGGTCAGCCCCAGCATTTT
TRBJ1-5	TRBD1	few	TRBV28	CASSSGQGVNQPQHF	TGTGCCAGCAGTTCGGGACAGGGGGTTAATCAGCCCCAGCATTTT
TRBJ2-7	TRBD2	many	TRBV7-2	CASSLDGGGSPYEQYF	TGTGCCAGCAGCTTAGACGGCGGGGGGTCCCCCTACGAGCAGTACTTC
TRBJ2-3	TRBD1	many	TRBV10-3	CAISDTGTGATDTQYF	TGTGCCATCAGTGATACCGGGACAGGGGCCACAGATACGCAGTATTTT
TRBJ2-3	-	many	TRBV10-3	CAITDSHGTDTQYF	TGTGCCATCACTGACTCCCACGGCACAGATACGCAGTATTTT
TRBJ2-7	TRBD2	many	TRBV20-1	CSARDLGSGGLREQYF	TGCAGTGCTAGAGATCTGGGGAGCGGGGGCCTTCGAGAGCAGTACTTC
TRBJ1-4	-	many	TRBV7-2	CASSLAPPPSEKLFF	TGTGCCAGCAGCTTAGCCCCGCCCCCGTCAGAAAAACTGTTTTTT
TRBJ2-7	-	many	TRBV5-1	CASSFDNYEQYF	TGCGCCAGCAGCTTTGACAACTACGAGCAGTACTTC
TRBJ2-7	TRBD2	many	TRBV7-2	CASSSTVLATYEQYF	TGTGCCAGCAGCTCCACCGTACTAGCGACCTACGAGCAGTACTTC
TRBJ1-3	-	many	TRBV12-3/TRBV12-4	CASSDRGNTIYF	TGTGCCAGCAGCGACAGGGGAAACACCATATATTTT
TRBJ2-1	TRBD1	-	TRBV7-9	CASSLTGSEQFF	TGTGCCAGCAGCCTGACAGGGAGTGAGCAGTTCTTC
TRBJ2-2	-	many	TRBV12-3/TRBV12-4	CASSSGANTGELFF	TGTGCCAGCAGCTCCGGGGCGAACACCGGGGAGCTGTTTTTT
TRBJ2-6	TRBD1	many	TRBV12-3/TRBV12-4	CASMRDRDANVLTF	TGTGCCAGCATGAGGGACAGGGATGCCAACGTCCTGACTTTC
TRBJ1-1	-	many	TRBV7-9	CASSLVSGYTEAFF	TGTGCCAGCAGCTTAGTTTCGGGGTACACTGAAGCTTTCTTT
TRBJ1-3	-	many	TRBV20-1	CSALQGSGNTIYF	TGCAGTGCATTACAGGGATCTGGAAACACCATATATTTT
TRBJ2-5	-	few	TRBV18	CASSPQGLNQETQYF	TGTGCCAGCTCACCACAGGGGCTTAACCAAGAGACCCAGTACTTC
TRBJ2-3	-	many	TRBV5-1	CASSLAGRAADTQYF	TGCGCCAGCAGCTTGGCCGGCAGGGCGGCAGATACGCAGTATTTT
TRBJ1-5	-	many	TRBV29-1	CSVAMGNQPQHF	TGCAGCGTTGCGATGGGGAATCAGCCCCAGCATTTT
TRBJ2-2	-	many	TRBV9	CASSPSAGPYTGELFF	TGTGCCAGCAGCCCCTCGGCGGGGCCGTACACCGGGGAGCTGTTTTTT
TRBJ2-7	TRBD1	many	TRBV20-1	CSARGGQGAYEQYF	TGCAGTGCTAGAGGTGGACAGGGGGCTTACGAGCAGTACTTC
TRBJ2-3	-	many	TRBV4-3	CASSLSWTPQGDTQYF	TGCGCCAGCAGCCTAAGTTGGACTCCGCAAGGAGATACGCAGTATTTT
TRBJ1-2	TRBD1	many	TRBV4-3	CASSQDTGTGITF	TGCGCCAGCAGCCAAGATACCGGGACAGGGATCACCTTC